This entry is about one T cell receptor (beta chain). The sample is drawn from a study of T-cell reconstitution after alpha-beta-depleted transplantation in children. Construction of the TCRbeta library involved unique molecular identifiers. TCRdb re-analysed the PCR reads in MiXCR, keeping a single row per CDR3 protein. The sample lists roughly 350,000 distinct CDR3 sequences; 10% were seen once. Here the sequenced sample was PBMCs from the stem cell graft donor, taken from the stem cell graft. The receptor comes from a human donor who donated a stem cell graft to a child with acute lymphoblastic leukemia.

DNA for the CDR3: TGTGCCAGCAGTTTTGGACAGGCCGCAGCGGCCCAGTACTTC. Translating gives CASSFGQAAAAQYF. This chain links TRBV12-3 or TRBV12-4 with TRBJ2-5; 7 nucleotides align to TRBD1. The CDR3 consists of 14 residues. V was pared by 3 bases and J by 9 bases, with 10 bases of the junction left unmatched.